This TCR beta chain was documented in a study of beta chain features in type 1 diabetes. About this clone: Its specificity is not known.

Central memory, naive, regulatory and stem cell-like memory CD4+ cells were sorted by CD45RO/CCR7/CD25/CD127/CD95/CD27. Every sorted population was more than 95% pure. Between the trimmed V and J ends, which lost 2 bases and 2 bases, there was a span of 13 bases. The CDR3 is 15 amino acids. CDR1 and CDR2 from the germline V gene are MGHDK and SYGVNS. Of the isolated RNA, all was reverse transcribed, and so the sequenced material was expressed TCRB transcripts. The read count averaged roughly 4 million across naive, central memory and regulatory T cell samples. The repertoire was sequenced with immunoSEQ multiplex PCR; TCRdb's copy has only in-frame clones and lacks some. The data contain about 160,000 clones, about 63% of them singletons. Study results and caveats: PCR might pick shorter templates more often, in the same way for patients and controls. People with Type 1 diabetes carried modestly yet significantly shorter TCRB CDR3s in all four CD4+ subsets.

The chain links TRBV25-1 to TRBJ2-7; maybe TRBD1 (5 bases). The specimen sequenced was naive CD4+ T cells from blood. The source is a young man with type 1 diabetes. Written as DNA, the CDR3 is TGTGCCAGCAGTGAAAGGGGCCTACCCCCCTACGAGCAGTACTTC. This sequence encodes CASSERGLPPYEQYF.